Reported below is one TCR beta chain. V shed 0 bases and J 5 bases; nucleotides not matched to a gene: 18. The CDR3 sequence is 20 residues long. CDR1 is MGHRA and CDR2 is YSYEKL in the germline V gene. These data are taken from a study of blood T cell repertoires in COVID-19. Using immunoSEQ multiplex PCR, the repertoire was profiled, and TCRdb retains in-frame clones only, with some absent. The sample shows more than 150,000 clones, 65% to 90% of them seen only once. The sample consisted of PBMCs or T cells enriched from blood (not recorded which). This TCR derives from a man between 40 and 49 years old who had recovered from COVID-19. The rearrangement uses TRBV4-1 and TRBJ2-5; TRBD2 matches at 10 bases. CDR3 region: CASSQDGEGVIAGGWETQYF. CDR3 in DNA: TGCGCCAGCAGCCAAGATGGAGAAGGGGTGATAGCGGGAGGATGGGAGACCCAGTACTTC.